This T cell receptor beta chain was documented in a study of cytomegalovirus exposure and HLA in healthy donors. Study summary: When 398 donors were genotyped, 80% to 90% of them were found to fall in the Caucasian-associated ancestry cluster.

CDR3 length equals 16 residues. The V segment lost 0 bases and the J segment 1 base; nucleotides outside the gene matches: 3. Germline CDR1 and CDR2: SGHDN and FVKESK. The primer mix had 60 Vbeta and 13 Jbeta primers. The table came from immunoSEQ multiplex PCR; TCRdb's copy has only in-frame clones and leaves some out. The table lists about 210,000 clones, about 81% of them singletons. V and J are TRBV14 and TRBJ2-3; 8 bases line up with TRBD1. Input material: PBMCs. The receptor was isolated from a man in his forties in good health and CMV-seropositive. CDR3: CASSQDSGQGTDTQYF. DNA for the CDR3: TGTGCCAGCAGCCAAGATTCGGGACAGGGCACAGATACGCAGTATTTT.